This TCR beta chain was identified in a study of cytomegalovirus exposure and HLA in healthy donors. Study-wide results and caveats: In most subjects, TCR beta sequences reportedly gave accurate predictions of HLA-A and HLA-B alleles. Productive status was seen about 87% or about 30% of the time for most TCR beta V segments in an earlier analysis. The study labeled fewer than 200 TCR beta chains cytomegalovirus-associated.

J was trimmed by 6 bases and V by 1 base; bases with no gene match: 15. The CDR3 consists of 18 residues. Germline V gene lookup returns CDR1 SEHNR and CDR2 FQNEAQ (reference sequence). 13 Jbeta primers and 60 Vbeta primers were used for the PCR. Sequenced by immunoSEQ multiplex PCR; TCRdb stores in-frame clones only, minus some. The sample holds 100,000 to 150,000 clones. Donors had nominal health at sampling but likely had unrecorded immune exposures. Concerning this clone: As yet, its antigen is unknown.

This chain links TRBV7-9 with TRBJ2-1, with 7 positions matching TRBD1. The clonotype comes from a man in his thirties or forties in good health and CMV-seronegative. Sequenced sample: PBMCs. The CDR3 region is CASSLGPRSGGLGNEQFF. The CDR3 region has the DNA TGTGCCAGCAGCTTAGGGCCCCGTTCAGGGGGTCTGGGCAATGAGCAGTTCTTC.